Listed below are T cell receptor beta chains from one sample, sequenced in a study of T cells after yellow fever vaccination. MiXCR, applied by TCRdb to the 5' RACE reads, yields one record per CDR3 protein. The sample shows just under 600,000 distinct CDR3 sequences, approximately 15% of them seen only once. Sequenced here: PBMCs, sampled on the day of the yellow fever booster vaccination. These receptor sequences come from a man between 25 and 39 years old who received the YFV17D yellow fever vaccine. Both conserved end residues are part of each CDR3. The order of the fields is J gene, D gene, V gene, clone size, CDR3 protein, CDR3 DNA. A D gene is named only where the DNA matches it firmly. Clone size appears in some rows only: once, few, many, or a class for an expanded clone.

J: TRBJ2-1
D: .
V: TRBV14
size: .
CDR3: CASSQNGKGRNEQFF
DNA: TGTGCCAGCAGCCAAAACGGGAAGGGCCGCAATGAGCAGTTCTTC

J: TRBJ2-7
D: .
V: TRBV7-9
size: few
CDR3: CASSLDSDYEQYF
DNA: TGTGCCAGCAGCTTGGACTCCGATTACGAGCAGTACTTC

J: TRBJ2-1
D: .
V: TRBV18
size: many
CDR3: CASSPGAGEQFF
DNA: TGTGCCAGCTCACCCGGCGCTGGTGAGCAGTTCTTC

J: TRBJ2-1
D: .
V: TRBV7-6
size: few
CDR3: CASSLDTGNEQFF
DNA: TGTGCCAGCAGCTTAGACACAGGCAATGAGCAGTTCTTC

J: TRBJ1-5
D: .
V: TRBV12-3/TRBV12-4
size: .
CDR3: CASSLQDLNQPQHF
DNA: TGTGCCAGCAGTTTACAGGACCTCAATCAGCCCCAGCATTTT

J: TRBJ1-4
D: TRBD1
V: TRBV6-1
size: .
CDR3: CASSPKPDRGEKLFF
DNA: TGTGCCAGCAGCCCCAAACCGGACAGGGGAGAAAAACTGTTTTTT

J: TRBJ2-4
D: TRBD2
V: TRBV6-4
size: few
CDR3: CASRDMNGGLAYRVAKNIQYF
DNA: TGTGCCAGCAGAGATATGAACGGGGGACTAGCCTACCGAGTGGCCAAAAACATTCAGTACTTC

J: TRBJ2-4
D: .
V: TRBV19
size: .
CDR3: CASSIGGQLAKNIQYF
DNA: TGTGCCAGTAGTATAGGAGGACAACTAGCCAAAAACATTCAGTACTTC

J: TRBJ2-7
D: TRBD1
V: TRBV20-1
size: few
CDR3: CSATSDRGLIEQYF
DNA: TGCAGTGCTACATCCGACAGGGGGCTGATCGAGCAGTACTTC

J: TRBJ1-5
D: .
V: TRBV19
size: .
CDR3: CASRGGGPSNQPQHF
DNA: TGTGCCAGTAGGGGTGGGGGGCCGAGCAATCAGCCCCAGCATTTT

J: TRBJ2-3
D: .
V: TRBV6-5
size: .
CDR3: CASSSLRTRNTQYF
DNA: TGTGCCAGCAGTTCTCTGAGGACTCGGAATACGCAGTATTTT

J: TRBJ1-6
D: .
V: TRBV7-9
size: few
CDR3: CASSFAGGGYSPLHF
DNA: TGTGCCAGCAGCTTCGCTGGAGGGGGGTACTCACCCCTCCACTTT

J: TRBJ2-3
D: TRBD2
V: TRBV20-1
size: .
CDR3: CSARLAGGPGGTDTQYF
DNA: TGCAGTGCTAGACTCGCGGGAGGGCCAGGAGGCACAGATACGCAGTATTTT

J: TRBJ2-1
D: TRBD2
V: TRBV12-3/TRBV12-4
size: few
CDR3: CASRLFPGLASPRYNEQFF
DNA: TGTGCCAGCAGACTTTTTCCGGGACTAGCCTCCCCCAGATACAATGAGCAGTTCTTC

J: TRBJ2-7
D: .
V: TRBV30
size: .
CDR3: CAWRTKYEQYF
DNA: TGTGCCTGGAGGACCAAATACGAGCAGTACTTC

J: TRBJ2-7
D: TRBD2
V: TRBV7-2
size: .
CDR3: CASSRIAGTSYEQYF
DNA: TGTGCCAGCAGCCGGATAGCGGGGACCTCCTACGAGCAGTACTTC

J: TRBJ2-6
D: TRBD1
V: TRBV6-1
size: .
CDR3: CASRDRDSGANVLTF
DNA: TGTGCCAGCCGGGACAGAGACTCTGGGGCCAACGTCCTGACTTTC

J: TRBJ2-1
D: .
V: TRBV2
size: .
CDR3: CASSEPREYNEQFF
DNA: TGTGCCAGCAGCGAGCCCAGGGAATACAATGAGCAGTTCTTC

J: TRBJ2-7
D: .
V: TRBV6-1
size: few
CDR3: CASSDGIIYEQYF
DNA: TGTGCCAGCAGTGACGGGATCATCTACGAGCAGTACTTC

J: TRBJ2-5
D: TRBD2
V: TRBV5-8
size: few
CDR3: CASSARLAGGRLTQYF
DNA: TGTGCCAGCAGCGCCAGACTAGCGGGAGGCCGGTTGACCCAGTACTTC

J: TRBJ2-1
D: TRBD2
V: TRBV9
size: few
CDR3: CASSGGLALPGEQFF
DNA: TGTGCCAGCAGCGGGGGACTAGCCCTCCCCGGGGAGCAGTTCTTC

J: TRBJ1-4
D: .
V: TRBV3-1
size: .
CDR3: CASSPGGQINEKLFF
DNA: TGTGCCAGCAGCCCCGGAGGGCAGATTAATGAAAAACTGTTTTTT

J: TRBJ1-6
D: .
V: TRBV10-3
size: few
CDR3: CAISESGRVRGSPLHF
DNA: TGTGCCATCAGTGAGTCGGGAAGGGTGCGGGGATCACCCCTCCACTTT

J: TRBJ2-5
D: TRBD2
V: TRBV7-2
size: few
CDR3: CASSFVTSDQETQYF
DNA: TGTGCCAGCAGCTTCGTCACTAGCGACCAAGAGACCCAGTACTTC

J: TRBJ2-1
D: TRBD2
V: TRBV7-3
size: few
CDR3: CASSSSPLAGGEQFF
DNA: TGTGCCAGCAGCTCAAGTCCCCTAGCGGGCGGTGAGCAGTTCTTC

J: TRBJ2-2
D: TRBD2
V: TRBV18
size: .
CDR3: CASSPVLAGNTGELFF
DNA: TGTGCCAGCTCACCGGTACTAGCGGGGAACACCGGGGAGCTGTTTTTT

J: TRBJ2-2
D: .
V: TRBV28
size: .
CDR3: CASSLLAPLSPGELFF
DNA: TGTGCCAGCAGTTTACTGGCCCCACTTAGTCCCGGGGAGCTGTTTTTT

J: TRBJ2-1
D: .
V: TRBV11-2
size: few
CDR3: CASSLSGEYNEQFF
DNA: TGTGCCAGCAGCTTAAGCGGAGAGTACAATGAGCAGTTCTTC

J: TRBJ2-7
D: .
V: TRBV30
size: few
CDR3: CALGRGQLSEQYF
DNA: TGTGCCCTGGGACGCGGGCAGCTCTCCGAGCAGTACTTC

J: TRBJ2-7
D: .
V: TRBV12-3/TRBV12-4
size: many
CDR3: CASSLRALIYEQYF
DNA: TGTGCCAGCAGTTTAAGGGCCCTTATCTACGAGCAGTACTTC

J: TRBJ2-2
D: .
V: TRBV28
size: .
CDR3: CASSFRLHTGELFF
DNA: TGTGCCAGCAGTTTTCGTTTGCACACCGGGGAGCTGTTTTTT

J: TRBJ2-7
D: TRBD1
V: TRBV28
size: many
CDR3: CASSMPGQGARDEQYF
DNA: TGTGCCAGCAGTATGCCTGGACAGGGGGCGCGGGACGAGCAGTACTTC

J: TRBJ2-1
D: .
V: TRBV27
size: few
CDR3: CATRGRNEQFF
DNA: TGTGCCACCCGCGGGCGCAATGAGCAGTTCTTC

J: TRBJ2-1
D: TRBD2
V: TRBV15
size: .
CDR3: CATSTPDGGTTGEQFF
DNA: TGTGCCACCAGCACCCCCGACGGGGGGACTACAGGCGAGCAGTTCTTC

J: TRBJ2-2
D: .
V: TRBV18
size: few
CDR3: CASSPRDSAGGELFF
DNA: TGTGCCAGCTCACCCAGGGACTCAGCCGGCGGGGAGCTGTTTTTT